This T cell receptor (beta chain) stems from a study of blood T cell repertoires in COVID-19. Assay: immunoSEQ multiplex PCR; the TCRdb copy retains only in-frame clones and omits some. In the table there are 99,000 or so clones, around 80% of which are singletons. The sequence was collected from a woman older than 75 with acute or convalescent COVID-19. Specimen: peripheral blood.

Written as DNA, the CDR3 is TGTGCCACCAGTGACCATCGTCTAGTTGGCTACACCTTC. Amino acid sequence: CATSDHRLVGYTF. V and J are TRBV24-1 and TRBJ1-2; no clear D. V was cut by 4 bases and J by 7 bases, with 12 bases left in between. Germline assignment: CDR1 KGHDR and CDR2 SFDVKD. This CDR3 comprises 13 residues.